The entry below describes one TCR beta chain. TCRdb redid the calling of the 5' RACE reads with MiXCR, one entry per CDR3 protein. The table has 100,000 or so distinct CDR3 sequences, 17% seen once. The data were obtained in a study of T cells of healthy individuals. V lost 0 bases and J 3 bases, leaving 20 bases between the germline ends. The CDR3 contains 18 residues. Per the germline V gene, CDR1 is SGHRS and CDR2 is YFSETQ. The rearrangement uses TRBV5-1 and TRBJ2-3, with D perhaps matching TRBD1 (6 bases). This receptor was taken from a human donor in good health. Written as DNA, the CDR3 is TGCGCCAGCAGCTTGGTCCCCTACAGGGAAGGGGGTACAGATACGCAGTATTTT. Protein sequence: CASSLVPYREGGTDTQYF.